This entry describes one T cell receptor beta chain. Its specificity is unknown. This entry belongs to a study of T cell responses to AZD1222 COVID-19 vaccine. General study points: Mostly white British, mostly female donors; authors suggested clonal diversity may be underestimated.

The CDR3 has 12 residues. V lost 2 bases to trimming and J lost 5 bases, with 6 bases between them. Germline V lookup: CDR1 LGHDT, CDR2 YNNKEL (reference sequence). This table comes from immunoSEQ multiplex PCR, and its TCRdb copy is limited to in-frame clones, with some not included. This repertoire shows more than 150,000 clones, 90% to 95% found once; its top ten account for approximately 1.5%. The receptor was derived from an adult who received the AZD1222 COVID-19 vaccine. The sequencing here drew on peripheral blood, taken 28 days after the second AZD1222 dose. The genes are TRBV3-1 (or the pseudogene TRBV3-2) and TRBJ1-1; perhaps TRBD1 as D (5 bases). This chain's CDR3 is CASSQSGTEAFF. CDR3 nucleotide sequence: TGTGCCAGCAGCCAATCAGGGACTGAAGCTTTCTTT.